This TCR beta chain came from a study of T cells in Graves' hyperthyroidism and ophthalmopathy. This clonotype was found many times. TCR beta CDR3 regions were amplified from RNA transcripts. First-round RT-PCR with HTBI primers amplified the TCR CDR3 region. TCRdb reanalysed the multiplex PCR reads using MiXCR and keeps one entry per CDR3 protein. The repertoire holds roughly 180,000 distinct CDR3 sequences, about a sixth seen once, with under 35% in the top ten. The definition of stable Graves' hyperthyroidism was no ophthalmopathy progression within 18 months. CDR3 size: 15 residues. Germline values: CDR1 SQVTM, CDR2 ANQGSEA. The V gene end was trimmed by 7 bases and the J gene end by 0 bases; junction bases not matched to a gene: 7.

The clonotype originates from a woman between 50 and 59 years old with Graves' hyperthyroidism. This chain links TRBV29-1 with TRBJ1-3; 9 positions agree with TRBD1. Sequences were obtained from blood. The CDR3 DNA is TGCAGCGGCGTAGGGGACAGGGCCTCTGGAAACACCATATATTTT. Its protein product is CSGVGDRASGNTIYF.